These 8 T cell receptor beta chains came from one sample sequenced in a study of CD8+CD57+ T cells in acquired aplastic anemia. The use of genomic DNA as template underpinned the TCR beta VDJ and CDR3 profiling. TCRdb reprocessed the reads with MiXCR, giving one entry per CDR3 protein. The data hold 200,000 to 300,000 distinct CDR3 sequences, with less than 85% observed a single time. Sequencing was done on patients that had shown CD8+CD57+ cell expansion by flow cytometry. Material for sequencing was sorted CD4+, CD8+, or CD8+CD57+ T cells (not recorded which) from PBMCs. The receptors shown here come from a human donor with aplastic anemia.

As concerns this clonotype: Lacking the conserved final phenylalanine or tryptophan, this CDR3 likely reflects a read error. V usage is TRBV2 and J usage is TRBJ1-1; D unresolved. V lost 6 bases and J lost 1, with 3 bases in between. Germline lookup yields CDR1 SNHLY and CDR2 FYNNEI. This CDR3 region has 11 residues. The CDR3 reads CASRWNTEAFY. DNA of the CDR3: TGTGCCAGCAGGTGGAACACTGAAGCTTTCTAT.

As regards this clonotype: One junction end does not reproduce the germline sequence, and a read error may be involved. This sequence joins TRBV19 and TRBJ2-3; the match to TRBD2 covers 10 bases. This CDR3 has 15 amino acids. Germline CDR1 LNHDA, CDR2 SQIVND (reference sequence). CDR3 protein: CASSIASGGNNEQFF. The CDR3 coding sequence is TGTGCCAGTAGCATAGCTAGCGGGGGCAACAATGAGCAGTTCTTT.

The chain uses TRBV7-9 and TRBJ2-6; no definite D call. The CDR3 totals 17 residues. CDR1 is SEHNR, CDR2 FQNEAQ, per germline (reference sequence). Trimming cost V 7 bases and J 0 bases, with 16 bases left between them. CDR3: CASTLERSASGANVLTF. The DNA for the CDR3 is TGTGCCAGCACCCTAGAAAGAAGCGCCTCTGGGGCCAACGTCCTGACTTTC.

This rearrangement joins TRBV7-8 to TRBJ2-3, with 7 bases fitting TRBD1. V lost 1 base and J lost 11; bases outside the gene matches: 12. The CDR3 sequence is 15 residues long. From germline, CDR1 is SGHVS and CDR2 FQNEAQ. The CDR3 sequence is CASSLGGQRTKKQYF. Here the CDR3 DNA reads TGTGCCAGCAGCTTAGGGGGACAGCGCACAAAGAAGCAGTATTTT.

The V gene is TRBV7-3, the J gene TRBJ2-7; perhaps D is TRBD1 or TRBD2 (5 bases each). This CDR3 spans 12 amino acids. V shed 7 bases and J shed 12 bases, with 19 bases lying between them. Germline CDR1 is SGHTA and CDR2 is FQGTGA. The DNA for the CDR3 is TGTGCCAGCACCCTTGTAGGGACGGTCTCGTACGTC. It translates to CASTLVGTVSYV.

Concerning this clonotype: Because it lacks the conserved phenylalanine or tryptophan at the end, this CDR3 is likely a read error. Because the CDR3's place on the DNA is in doubt, the DNA is left out and the CDR3 is given as listed by TCRdb. V and J are TRBV2 and TRBJ2-6; the D call TRBD2 from the table was never checked on the DNA. Germline V CDR1 and CDR2: SNHLY, FYNNEI. The CDR3 numbers 16 amino acids, ends counted. Here the CDR3 reads CASGYAGSDGENVGTV.

The J gene is TRBJ1-5, the V gene TRBV19, with 10 bases fitting TRBD1. The V gene's germline CDR1 is LNHDA and CDR2 SQIVND (reference sequence). V was clipped by 9 bases and J by 6 bases; unmatched bases: 5. CDR3 length: 13 amino acids. The CDR3 sequence: CASARDRGQPQHF. The CDR3 DNA sequence: TGTGCCAGCGCCCGGGACAGGGGTCAGCCCCAGCATTTT. Together with reference TRBV19 and TRBJ1-5, the CDR3 gives the full variable domain: DGGITQSPKYLFRKEGQNVTLSCEQNLNHDAMYWYRQDPGQGLRLIYYSQIVNDFQKGDIAEGYSVSREKKESFPLTVTSAQKNPTAFYLCASARDRGQPQHFGDGTRLSIL.

Details on this clonotype: This may be a read error: a much more frequent sequence differs by one nucleotide. The CDR3 is CASNFERSGGSDDF. The CDR3 coding sequence is TGTGCCAGCAACTTTGAAAGAAGCGGGGGGAGCGATGATTTT. The chain carries TRBV7-9 and TRBJ2-3; 9 nucleotides line up with TRBD2. CDR3 length equals 14 residues. Germline V gene sequence: CDR1 SEHNR, CDR2 FQNEAQ (reference sequence). The complete variable domain, with remaining parts taken from reference TRBV7-9 and TRBJ2-3, reads DTGVSQNPRHKITKRGQNVTFRCDPISEHNRLYWYRQTLGQGPEFLTYFQNEAQLEKSRLLSDRFSAERPKGSFSTLEIQRTEQGDSAMYLCASNFERSGGSDDFGPGTRLTVL.